This TCR beta chain was obtained from a study of shared clonotypes between healthy human individuals. Trimming took off 4 bases at V and 7 bases at J, with 19 bases between the two ends. Per germline, CDR1 ENHRY and CDR2 SYGVKD. This CDR3 has 15 amino acids. Profiling relied on immunoSEQ multiplex PCR, and the TCRdb table lists in-frame clones only, not all of them. Among fewer than 3 million clones, about 90% were seen once, and the ten largest hold about 0.41%. The V gene is TRBV10-3, the J gene TRBJ1-1; weak D call: TRBD1 (5 bases). This TCR was sampled from a man aged 18 to 29 in good health. Some clones in this sample may be carry-over from other donors' samples. Material for sequencing was naive CD4+ T cells from PBMCs. This sample's subset: CD45RA+ positively selected. The CDR3 here is CAISATGTGYLEAFF. The CDR3 DNA sequence: TGTGCCATCAGTGCAACCGGGACGGGCTACCTTGAAGCTTTCTTT.